The clone carrying this TCR beta chain appeared a single time. V was clipped by 4 bases and J by 8 bases, with 15 bases between them. The CDR3 is 13 residues long. The germline V gene has CDR1 SGHRS and CDR2 YFSETQ. These data are taken from a study of blood T cell repertoires in COVID-19. TCRdb keeps only in-frame clones here, not all; method: immunoSEQ multiplex PCR. The sample contains 200,000 to 250,000 clones, roughly 80% of which appear only once. The receptor's source is a woman under 40 who had recovered from COVID-19. The V call is TRBV5-1, the J call TRBJ1-1; tentative D call: TRBD1 (5 bases). What was sequenced was peripheral blood. The CDR3 region is CASSLGQDIEAFF. The CDR3 DNA sequence: TGCGCCAGCAGCCTGGGGCAGGATATAGAAGCTTTCTTT.